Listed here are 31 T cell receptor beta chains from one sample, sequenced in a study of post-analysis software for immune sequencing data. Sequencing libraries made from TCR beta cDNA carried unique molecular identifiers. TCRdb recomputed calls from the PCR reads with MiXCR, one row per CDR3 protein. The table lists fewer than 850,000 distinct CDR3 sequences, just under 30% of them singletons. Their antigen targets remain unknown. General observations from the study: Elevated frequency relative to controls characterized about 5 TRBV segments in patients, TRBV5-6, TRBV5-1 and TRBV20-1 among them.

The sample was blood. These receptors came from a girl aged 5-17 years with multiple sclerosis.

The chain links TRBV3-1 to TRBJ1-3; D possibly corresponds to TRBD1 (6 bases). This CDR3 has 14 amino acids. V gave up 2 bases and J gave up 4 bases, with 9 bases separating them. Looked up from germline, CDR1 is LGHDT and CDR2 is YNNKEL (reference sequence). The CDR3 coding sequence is TGTGCCAGCAGCCAAACCGGACAGGGAAACACCATATATTTT. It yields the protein CASSQTGQGNTIYF.

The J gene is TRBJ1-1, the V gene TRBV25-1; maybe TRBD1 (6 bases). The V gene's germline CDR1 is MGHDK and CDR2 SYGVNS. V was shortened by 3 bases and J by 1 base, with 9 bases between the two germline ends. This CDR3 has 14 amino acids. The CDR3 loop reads CASSEGHPNTEAFF. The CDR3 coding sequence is TGTGCCAGCAGTGAGGGACATCCGAACACTGAAGCTTTCTTT.

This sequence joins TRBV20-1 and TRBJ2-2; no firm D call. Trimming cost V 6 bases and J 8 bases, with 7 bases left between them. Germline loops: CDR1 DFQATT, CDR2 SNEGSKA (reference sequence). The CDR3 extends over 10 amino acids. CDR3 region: CSAESGELFF. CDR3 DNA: TGCAGTGCCGAGTCGGGGGAGCTGTTTTTT.

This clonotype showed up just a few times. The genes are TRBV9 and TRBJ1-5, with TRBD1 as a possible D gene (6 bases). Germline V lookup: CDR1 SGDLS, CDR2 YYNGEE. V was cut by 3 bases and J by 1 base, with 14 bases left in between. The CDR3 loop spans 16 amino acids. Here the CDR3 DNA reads TGTGCCAGCAGCGCCGAGGGGGGAGGGAGCAATCAGCCCCAGCATTTT. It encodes CASSAEGGGSNQPQHF.

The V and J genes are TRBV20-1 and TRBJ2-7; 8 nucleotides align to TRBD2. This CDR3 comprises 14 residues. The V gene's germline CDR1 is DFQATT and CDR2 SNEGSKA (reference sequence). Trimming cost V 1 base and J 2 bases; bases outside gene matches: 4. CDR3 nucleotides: TGCAGTGCTAGAGTTCTAGCGGGCCCCTACGAGCAGTACTTC. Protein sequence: CSARVLAGPYEQYF.

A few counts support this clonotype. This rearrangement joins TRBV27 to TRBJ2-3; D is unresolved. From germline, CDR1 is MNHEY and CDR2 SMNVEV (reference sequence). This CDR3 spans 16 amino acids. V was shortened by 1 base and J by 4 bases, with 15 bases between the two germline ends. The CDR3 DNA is TGTGCCAGCAGTTTATATGTAGGTGGCTTGGCAGATACGCAGTATTTT. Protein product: CASSLYVGGLADTQYF.

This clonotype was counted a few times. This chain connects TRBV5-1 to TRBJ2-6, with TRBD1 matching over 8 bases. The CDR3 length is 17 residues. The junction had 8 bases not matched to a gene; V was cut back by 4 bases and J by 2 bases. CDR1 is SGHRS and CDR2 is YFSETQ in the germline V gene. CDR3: CASSPSDRAPGANVLTF. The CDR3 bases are TGCGCCAGCAGCCCGTCGGACAGGGCACCTGGGGCCAACGTCCTGACTTTC. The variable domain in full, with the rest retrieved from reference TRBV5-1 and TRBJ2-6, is KAGVTQTPRYLIKTRGQQVTLSCSPISGHRSVSWYQQTPGQGLQFLFEYFSETQRNKGNFPGRFSGRQFSNSRSEMNVSTLELGDSALYLCASSPSDRAPGANVLTFGAGSRLTVL.

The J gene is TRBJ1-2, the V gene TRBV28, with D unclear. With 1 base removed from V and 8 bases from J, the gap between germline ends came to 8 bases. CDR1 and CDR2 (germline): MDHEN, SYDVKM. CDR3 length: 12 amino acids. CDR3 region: CASSLYGLGYTF. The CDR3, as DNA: TGTGCCAGCAGTTTATATGGGTTAGGCTACACCTTC.

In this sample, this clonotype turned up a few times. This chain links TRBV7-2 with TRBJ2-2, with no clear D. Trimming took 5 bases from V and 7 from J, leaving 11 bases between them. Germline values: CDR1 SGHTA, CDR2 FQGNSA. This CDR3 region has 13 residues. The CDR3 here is CASSPSLGGELFF. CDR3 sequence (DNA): TGTGCCAGCAGCCCTTCTCTGGGCGGGGAGCTGTTTTTT.

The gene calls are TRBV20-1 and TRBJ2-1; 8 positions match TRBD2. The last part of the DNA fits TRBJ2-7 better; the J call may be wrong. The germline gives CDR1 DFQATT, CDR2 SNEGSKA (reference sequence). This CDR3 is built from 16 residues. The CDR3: CSARGLREGSYNEQYF. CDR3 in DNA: TGCAGTGCTAGGGGCCTCCGGGAGGGATCCTACAATGAGCAGTACTTC.

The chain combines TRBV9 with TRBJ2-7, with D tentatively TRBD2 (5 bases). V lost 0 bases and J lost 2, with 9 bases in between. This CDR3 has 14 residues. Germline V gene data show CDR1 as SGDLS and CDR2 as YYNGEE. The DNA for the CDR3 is TGTGCCAGCAGCGTAGGTTGGGAGACCTACGAGCAGTACTTC. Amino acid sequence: CASSVGWETYEQYF. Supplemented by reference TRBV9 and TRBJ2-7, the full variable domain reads DSGVTQTPKHLITATGQRVTLRCSPRSGDLSVYWYQQSLDQGLQFLIQYYNGEERAKGNILERFSAQQFPDLHSELNLSSLELGDSALYFCASSVGWETYEQYFGPGTRLTVT.

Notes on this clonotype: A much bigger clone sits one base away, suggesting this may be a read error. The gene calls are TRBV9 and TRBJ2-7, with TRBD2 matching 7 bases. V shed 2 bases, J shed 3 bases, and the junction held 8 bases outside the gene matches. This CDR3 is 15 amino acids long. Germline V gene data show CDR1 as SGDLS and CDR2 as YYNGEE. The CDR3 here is CASSVETSACYEQYF. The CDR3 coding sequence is TGTGCCAGCAGCGTTGAAACTAGCGCCTGCTACGAGCAGTACTTC.

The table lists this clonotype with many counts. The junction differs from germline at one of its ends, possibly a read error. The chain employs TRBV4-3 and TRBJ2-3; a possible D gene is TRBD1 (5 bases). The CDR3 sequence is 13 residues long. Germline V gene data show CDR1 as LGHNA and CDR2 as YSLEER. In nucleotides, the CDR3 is TGTGCCAGCTCACCTCAGGGCCCCGATACGCAGTATTTT. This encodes CASSPQGPDTQYF.

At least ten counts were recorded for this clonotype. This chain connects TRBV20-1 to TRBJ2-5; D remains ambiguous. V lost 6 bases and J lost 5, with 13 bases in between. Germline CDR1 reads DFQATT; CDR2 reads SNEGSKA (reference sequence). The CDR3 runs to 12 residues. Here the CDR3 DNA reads TGCAGTGCCAAGATCCCCCCGGAGACCCAGTACTTC. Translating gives CSAKIPPETQYF.

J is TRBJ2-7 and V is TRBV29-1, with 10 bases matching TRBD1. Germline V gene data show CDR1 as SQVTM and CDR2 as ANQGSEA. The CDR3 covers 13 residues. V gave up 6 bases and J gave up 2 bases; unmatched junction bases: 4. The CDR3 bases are TGCAGCGTGGGACAGGGGACAGCCTACGAGCAGTACTTC. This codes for CSVGQGTAYEQYF.

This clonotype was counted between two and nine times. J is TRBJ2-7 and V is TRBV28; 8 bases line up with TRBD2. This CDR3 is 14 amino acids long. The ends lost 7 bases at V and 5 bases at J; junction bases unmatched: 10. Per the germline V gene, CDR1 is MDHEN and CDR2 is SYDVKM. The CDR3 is CASILSGSAHEQYF. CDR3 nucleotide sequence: TGTGCCAGCATCCTCAGCGGGAGTGCTCACGAGCAGTACTTC.

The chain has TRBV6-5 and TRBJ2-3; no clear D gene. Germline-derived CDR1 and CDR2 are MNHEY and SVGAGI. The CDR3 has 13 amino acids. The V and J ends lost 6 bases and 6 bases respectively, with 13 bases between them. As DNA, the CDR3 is TGTGCCAGCAGCGCACGTCCTCGGGATACGCAGTATTTT. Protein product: CASSARPRDTQYF.

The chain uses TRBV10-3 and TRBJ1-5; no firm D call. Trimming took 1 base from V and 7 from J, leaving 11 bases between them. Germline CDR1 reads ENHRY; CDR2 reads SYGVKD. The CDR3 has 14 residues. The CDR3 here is CAISELLWVQPQHF. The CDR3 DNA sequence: TGTGCCATCAGTGAGTTGCTATGGGTACAGCCCCAGCATTTT.

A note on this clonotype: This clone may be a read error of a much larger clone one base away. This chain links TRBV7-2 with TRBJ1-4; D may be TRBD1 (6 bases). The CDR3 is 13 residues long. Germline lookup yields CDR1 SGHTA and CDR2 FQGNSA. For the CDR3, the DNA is TGTGTCAGCAGCTTACAGGGAAACGAAAAACTGTTTTTT. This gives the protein CVSSLQGNEKLFF. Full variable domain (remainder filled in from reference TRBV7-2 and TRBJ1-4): GAGVSQSPSNKVTEKGKDVELRCDPISGHTALYWYRQSLGQGLEFLIYFQGNSAPDKSGLPSDRFSAERTGGSVSTLTIQRTQQEDSAVYLCVSSLQGNEKLFFGSGTQLSVL.

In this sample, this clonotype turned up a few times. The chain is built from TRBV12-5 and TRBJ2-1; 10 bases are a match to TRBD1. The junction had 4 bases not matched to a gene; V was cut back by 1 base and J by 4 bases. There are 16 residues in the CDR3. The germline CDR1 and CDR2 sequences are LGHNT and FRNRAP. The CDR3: CASGLGDRGRYNEQFF. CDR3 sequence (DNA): TGTGCTAGTGGTTTGGGGGACAGGGGCAGGTACAATGAGCAGTTCTTC.

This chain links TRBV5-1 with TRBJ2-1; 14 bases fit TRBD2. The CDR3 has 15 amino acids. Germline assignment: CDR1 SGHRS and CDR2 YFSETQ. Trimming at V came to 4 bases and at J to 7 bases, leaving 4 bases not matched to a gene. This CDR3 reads CASSGLAGGLNEQFF. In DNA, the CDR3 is TGCGCCAGCAGCGGACTAGCGGGAGGTCTGAATGAGCAGTTCTTC.

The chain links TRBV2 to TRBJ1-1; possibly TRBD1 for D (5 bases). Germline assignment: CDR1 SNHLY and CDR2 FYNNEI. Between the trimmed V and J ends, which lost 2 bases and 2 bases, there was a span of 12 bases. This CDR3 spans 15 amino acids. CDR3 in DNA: TGTGCCAGCAGTGAAAGTTCCAGGGTAAACACTGAAGCTTTCTTT. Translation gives CASSESSRVNTEAFF.

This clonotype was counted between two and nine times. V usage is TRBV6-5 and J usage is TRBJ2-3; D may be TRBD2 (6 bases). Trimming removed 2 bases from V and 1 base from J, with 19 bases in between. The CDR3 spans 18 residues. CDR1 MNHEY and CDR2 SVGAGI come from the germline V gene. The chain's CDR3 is CASSYAPGTLWGTDTQYF. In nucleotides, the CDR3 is TGTGCCAGCAGTTACGCGCCCGGGACTCTGTGGGGCACAGATACGCAGTATTTT.

CDR3 sequence reads: CASSLAPGLQETQYF. The CDR3 DNA reads TGTGCCAGCAGTTTAGCCCCGGGACTCCAAGAGACCCAGTACTTC. The chain links TRBV12-3 or TRBV12-4 to TRBJ2-5, with D possibly TRBD2 on 6 matching bases. Trimming shortened V by 0 bases and J by 1 base, and 9 bases separated the two germline ends. The CDR3 length is 15 residues.

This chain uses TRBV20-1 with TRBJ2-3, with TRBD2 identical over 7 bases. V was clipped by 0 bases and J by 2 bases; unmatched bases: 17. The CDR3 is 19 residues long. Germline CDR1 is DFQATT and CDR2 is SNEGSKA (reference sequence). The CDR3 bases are TGCAGTGCTAGAGATCTCGGGCTAGCGGCCGTCGGCCCCACAGATACGCAGTATTTT. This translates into CSARDLGLAAVGPTDTQYF.

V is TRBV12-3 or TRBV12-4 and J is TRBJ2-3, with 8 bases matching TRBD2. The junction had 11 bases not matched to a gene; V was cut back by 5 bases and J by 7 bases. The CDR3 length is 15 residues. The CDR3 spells CASSRGAGGGNTQYF. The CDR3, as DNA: TGTGCCAGCAGTCGGGGGGCGGGGGGCGGGAATACGCAGTATTTT.

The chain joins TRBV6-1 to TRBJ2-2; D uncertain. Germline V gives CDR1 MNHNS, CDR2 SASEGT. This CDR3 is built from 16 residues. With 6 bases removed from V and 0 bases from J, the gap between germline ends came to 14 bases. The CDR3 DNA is TGTGCCAGCAGGAAGCCGGCTTTCGCGAACACCGGGGAGCTGTTTTTT. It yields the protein CASRKPAFANTGELFF.

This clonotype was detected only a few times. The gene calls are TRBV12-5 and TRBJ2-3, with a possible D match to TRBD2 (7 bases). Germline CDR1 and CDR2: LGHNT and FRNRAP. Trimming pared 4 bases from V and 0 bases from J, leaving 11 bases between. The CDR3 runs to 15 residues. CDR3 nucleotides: TGTGCTAGTGGTTGGGGGGGCCAGAGCACAGATACGCAGTATTTT. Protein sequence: CASGWGGQSTDTQYF.

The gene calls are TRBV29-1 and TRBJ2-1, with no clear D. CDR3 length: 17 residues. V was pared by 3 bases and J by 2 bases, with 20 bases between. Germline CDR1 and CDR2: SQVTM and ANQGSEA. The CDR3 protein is CSVDSGGTLRTYNEQFF. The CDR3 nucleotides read TGCAGCGTTGATTCAGGTGGAACTCTACGAACCTACAATGAGCAGTTCTTC.

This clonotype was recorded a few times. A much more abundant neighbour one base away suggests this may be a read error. Here the CDR3 reads CASKTGGSDEQYF. The CDR3 nucleotides are TGTGCCAGCAAGACAGGGGGTAGCGACGAGCAGTACTTC. The chain links TRBV6-2 or TRBV6-3 to TRBJ2-7; the match to TRBD1 covers 9 bases. With 7 bases clipped from V and 5 bases from J, the junction kept 6 bases outside the gene matches. The germline CDR1 and CDR2 sequences are MNHEY and SVGEGT. This CDR3 region has 13 residues.

The CDR3 DNA sequence: TGTGCCAGCGGCCTTTCGCGGGGGGGCTCCTACAATGAGCAGTTCTTC. Translated, it gives CASGLSRGGSYNEQFF. V and J are TRBV6-6 and TRBJ2-1; 9 nucleotides align to TRBD2. CDR1 is MNHNY, CDR2 SVGAGI, per germline (reference sequence). V was pared by 8 bases and J by 0 bases, with 8 bases of the junction left unmatched. The CDR3 sequence is 16 residues long.